The entry below describes one T cell receptor beta chain. Its matching antigen is unknown. Preparation of the TCRbeta library involved a method that used unique molecular identifiers. MiXCR, run by TCRdb on the PCR reads, gives a single entry per CDR3 protein. This repertoire shows around 370,000 distinct CDR3 sequences, around 16% found once; its top ten account for just over 40%. These data belong to a study of T-cell reconstitution after alpha-beta-depleted transplantation in children. General observations from the study: Reportedly, only several hundred clones from non-depleted graft cells drove alpha-beta T-cell counts at about two months.

The CDR3 has 12 amino acids. Trimming removed 2 bases at V and 6 bases at J, with 5 bases between. Looked up from germline, CDR1 is KGHDR and CDR2 is SFDVKD. The chain links TRBV24-1 to TRBJ2-3, with D uncertain. This TCR came from a male patient between 2 and 15 years old who had a stem cell transplant for acute lymphoblastic leukemia, so the T cells may come from the graft donor. The sample in question was PBMCs, mostly from graft donor cells, obtained 360 days after TCRalphabeta/CD19-depleted stem cell transplant. CDR3 loop: CATSDSADTQYF. DNA for the CDR3: TGTGCCACCAGTGATTCAGCGGATACGCAGTATTTT.